Sequencing of this T cell receptor (beta chain) was carried out in a study of blood T cell repertoires in COVID-19. Study context: Samples of COVID-19 (acute and convalescent) were obtained from the United States, Italy and Spain.

This clone has just a few counts. After removal of 3 bases from V and 3 bases from J, the junction contained 2 bases not matched to a gene. Germline CDR1 and CDR2: SGHTA and FQGTGA. The CDR3 has 15 amino acids. In the study's own analysis: Quantification of nucleated cells was approximated via reference gene primer amplification. Data came from immunoSEQ multiplex PCR; TCRdb stores just in-frame clones and leaves some out. The V and J calls and the clone size are those of that table, but D and trimming were determined from the DNA. This sample has roughly 120,000 clones, with 70% to 80% found just once.

The chain joins TRBV7-3 to TRBJ2-3, with 11 positions matching TRBD1. Sequencing was performed on peripheral blood. The receptor comes from a man between 50 and 59 years old with acute or convalescent COVID-19. This CDR3 reads CASSLDRGQTDTQYF. As DNA, the CDR3 is TGTGCCAGCAGCTTGGACAGGGGGCAAACAGATACGCAGTATTTT.